The 21 T cell receptor beta chains in this list originate from one sample, sequenced in a study of CD8+ T cells in alopecia areata. RNA extraction and reverse transcription yielded cDNA as sequencing template. The protocol was immunoSEQ multiplex PCR, while the TCRdb copy is restricted to in-frame clones and leaves out a portion. The profile shows roughly 120,000 clones, 55% to 70% of them singletons. Sequencing was carried out using CD4+ T cells sorted from blood. The source is a human donor in good health.

The genes are TRBV5-1 and TRBJ1-5, with D possibly matching TRBD1 (5 bases). The germline V gene has CDR1 SGHRS and CDR2 YFSETQ. CDR3 length equals 14 residues. Trimming pared 4 bases from V and 0 bases from J, leaving 8 bases between. This CDR3 reads CASSPDSSNQPQHF. The CDR3 region has the DNA TGCGCCAGCAGCCCCGACAGTAGCAATCAGCCCCAGCATTTT.

The V and J genes are TRBV7-7 and TRBJ2-3; D uncertain. Looked up from germline, CDR1 is SSHAT and CDR2 is FNYEAQ (reference sequence). The CDR3 has 15 amino acids. Trimming removed 3 bases at V and 0 bases at J, with 10 bases between. CDR3 DNA sequence: TGTGCCAGCAGCTTGGGTTCTTCTAGCACAGATACGCAGTATTTT. The encoded protein is CASSLGSSSTDTQYF.

V is TRBV7-3 and J is TRBJ1-5; D gene uncertain. The CDR3 is 14 residues long. Trimming cost V 3 bases and J 0 bases, with 6 bases left between them. Germline assignment: CDR1 SGHTA and CDR2 FQGTGA. CDR3 bases: TGTGCCAGCAGCTTGGAGATTAGCAATCAGCCCCAGCATTTT. Translation: CASSLEISNQPQHF.

The gene calls are TRBV29-1 and TRBJ1-2, with 9 bases identical to TRBD1. In germline, CDR1 is SQVTM, CDR2 ANQGSEA. V dropped 7 bases and J dropped 7; count of bases not matched to a gene: 10. The CDR3 loop spans 13 amino acids. CDR3 protein: CSAGWGTGSGYTF. In DNA, the CDR3 is TGCAGCGCCGGCTGGGGGACAGGGAGTGGCTACACCTTC. Based on the CDR3 plus reference TRBV29-1 and TRBJ1-2, the full variable domain is SAVISQKPSRDICQRGTSLTIQCQVDSQVTMMFWYRQQPGQSLTLIATANQGSEATYESGFVIDKFPISRPNLTFSTLTVSNMSPEDSSIYLCSAGWGTGSGYTFGSGTRLTVV.

Only a few counts were recorded for this clone. The chain has TRBV5-1 and TRBJ2-5, with 7 bases lining up with TRBD1. Germline V gene sequence: CDR1 SGHRS, CDR2 YFSETQ. Trimming at V came to 0 bases and at J to 1 base, leaving 6 bases not matched to a gene. CDR3 size: 16 residues. CDR3 region: CASSLGSRGRQETQYF. In DNA, the CDR3 is TGCGCCAGCAGCTTGGGGTCAAGGGGGCGCCAAGAGACCCAGTACTTC.

The chain is built from TRBV20-1 and TRBJ1-2; D is unclear. Trimming stripped 3 bases from V and 6 bases from J, with 8 bases between. This CDR3 has 11 amino acids. Per the germline V gene, CDR1 is DFQATT and CDR2 is SNEGSKA (reference sequence). The CDR3 DNA sequence: TGCAGTGCTAGTGGGCGGGATGGCTACACCTTC. Translating gives CSASGRDGYTF.

V usage is TRBV5-1 and J usage is TRBJ2-5; 8 bases are shared with TRBD1. This CDR3 is 15 amino acids long. From germline, CDR1 is SGHRS and CDR2 YFSETQ. J gave up 1 base and V 4 bases, and 6 bases lay outside the gene matches. The CDR3 region has the DNA TGCGCCAGCAGCGGACAGGGAAGCTCCCAAGAGACCCAGTACTTC. Protein product: CASSGQGSSQETQYF.

This clone appeared once. V is TRBV6-5 and J is TRBJ2-6; the D gene is possibly TRBD1 (6 bases). Trimming cost V 7 bases and J 0 bases, with 10 bases left between them. Germline V gene lookup returns CDR1 MNHEY and CDR2 SVGAGI. CDR3 length equals 15 residues. DNA of the CDR3: TGTGCCAGCAAGGACAGTGCCTCTGGGGCCAACGTCCTGACTTTC. As protein: CASKDSASGANVLTF.

The chain recombines TRBV19 with TRBJ1-5; D remains unclear. The CDR3 consists of 17 residues. The V end lost 10 bases, the J end lost 0 bases, and 22 bases lay between the germline ends. Looked up from germline, CDR1 is LNHDA and CDR2 is SQIVND (reference sequence). CDR3 in DNA: TGTGCCACTACAGCAGCCCCAGGTGGATATAGCAATCAGCCCCAGCATTTT. This gives the protein CATTAAPGGYSNQPQHF. The variable domain in full, with the rest retrieved from reference TRBV19 and TRBJ1-5, is DGGITQSPKYLFRKEGQNVTLSCEQNLNHDAMYWYRQDPGQGLRLIYYSQIVNDFQKGDIAEGYSVSREKKESFPLTVTSAQKNPTAFYLCATTAAPGGYSNQPQHFGDGTRLSIL.

This chain connects TRBV4-1 to TRBJ1-2, with 7 positions matching TRBD1. Germline-derived CDR1 and CDR2 are MGHRA and YSYEKL. V lost 7 bases and J lost 0; bases outside the gene matches: 5. The CDR3 is made up of 14 amino acids. CDR3 residues: CASTFTGANYGYTF. The DNA of the CDR3 is TGCGCCAGCACATTTACAGGGGCTAACTATGGCTACACCTTC.

The chain couples TRBV28 to TRBJ1-2, with a possible D match to TRBD1 (6 bases). The V and J ends lost 6 bases and 2 bases respectively, with 13 bases between them. The CDR3 is 14 residues long. From germline, CDR1 is MDHEN and CDR2 SYDVKM. CDR3 DNA sequence: TGTGCCAGCAGCCCCCAGGGGAAGAACTATGGCTACACCTTC. Its translation is CASSPQGKNYGYTF.

This clone has just one count. The chain combines TRBV11-2 with TRBJ1-2; D gene uncertain. Germline assignment: CDR1 SGHAT and CDR2 FQNNGV. The CDR3 sequence is 13 residues long. Trimming cost V 3 bases and J 8 bases, with 13 bases left between them. CDR3 amino acids: CASSLTLGGGYTF. The CDR3 DNA follows: TGTGCCAGCAGCTTGACACTGGGAGGCGGCTACACCTTC.

The J gene is TRBJ2-2, the V gene TRBV9; the D gene is possibly TRBD2 (5 bases). The germline V and J ends were trimmed by 6 bases and 4 bases, with 16 bases remaining between them. The CDR3 runs to 15 residues. Looked up from germline, CDR1 is SGDLS and CDR2 is YYNGEE. The DNA of the CDR3 is TGTGCCAGCACCAAACTAGAACTTCTCACCGGGGAGCTGTTTTTT. Amino acid sequence: CASTKLELLTGELFF.

CDR3: CSTTASSYNEQFF. The CDR3 DNA sequence: TGCAGCACGACCGCAAGCTCCTACAATGAGCAGTTCTTC. The V call is TRBV29-1, the J call TRBJ2-1; D gene uncertain. CDR3 length: 13 amino acids. The germline V gene encodes CDR1 SQVTM and CDR2 ANQGSEA. Trimming pared 8 bases from V and 0 bases from J, leaving 11 bases between.

The rearrangement links TRBV6-5 to TRBJ1-5; 10 bases line up with TRBD1. The CDR3 runs to 14 residues. CDR1 MNHEY and CDR2 SVGAGI come from the germline V gene. J lost 7 bases, V lost 6 bases, and 6 bases had no gene match. Here the CDR3 reads CASRSRQGAQPQHF. The CDR3 bases are TGTGCCAGCAGATCCCGACAGGGGGCCCAGCCCCAGCATTTT.

Only a few counts were recorded for this clone. V usage is TRBV6-1 and J usage is TRBJ2-5; 7 bases map to TRBD1. CDR3 length equals 15 residues. The V segment lost 1 base and the J segment 5 bases; nucleotides outside the gene matches: 7. The germline gives CDR1 MNHNS, CDR2 SASEGT. In nucleotides, the CDR3 is TGTGCCAGCAGTGAAGACACAGGGGTTGGGGAGACCCAGTACTTC. Residues: CASSEDTGVGETQYF.

V is TRBV7-9 and J is TRBJ1-2; 8 positions agree with TRBD1. This CDR3 is built from 15 residues. Trimming took 5 bases from V and 5 from J; bases not matched to a gene: 10. Germline CDR1 reads SEHNR; CDR2 reads FQNEAQ (reference sequence). The CDR3 region is CASSRTTGTGYGYTF. The DNA of the CDR3 is TGTGCCAGCAGCCGTACTACCGGGACAGGTTATGGCTACACCTTC. Full variable domain (remainder filled in from reference TRBV7-9 and TRBJ1-2): DTGVSQNPRHKITKRGQNVTFRCDPISEHNRLYWYRQTLGQGPEFLTYFQNEAQLEKSRLLSDRFSAERPKGSFSTLEIQRTEQGDSAMYLCASSRTTGTGYGYTFGSGTRLTVV.

The V call is TRBV5-1, the J call TRBJ2-7; 12 bases match TRBD2. V lost 2 bases to trimming and J lost 2 bases; unmatched junction nucleotides: 2. CDR1 is SGHRS and CDR2 is YFSETQ in the germline V gene. The CDR3 runs to 15 residues. The CDR3 spells CASSFSSGGAYEQYF. In nucleotides, the CDR3 is TGCGCCAGCAGCTTTTCTAGCGGGGGGGCCTACGAGCAGTACTTC.

In its sample, this clone was seen a few times. This rearrangement joins TRBV6-1 to TRBJ2-3, with unresolved D. Trimming took off 5 bases at V and 4 bases at J, with 7 bases between the two ends. Germline lookup yields CDR1 MNHNS and CDR2 SASEGT. This CDR3 has 12 residues. CDR3 sequence: CASSSRADTQYF. CDR3 coding DNA: TGTGCCAGCAGTTCCCGTGCAGATACGCAGTATTTT.

The chain has TRBV23-1 and TRBJ1-2, with D possibly being TRBD1 (6 bases). TRBV23-1 is an ORF for which the function is uncertain. The CDR3 runs to 15 residues. Between the trimmed V and J ends, which lost 3 bases and 4 bases, there was a span of 15 bases. The chain's CDR3 is CASSHRDNAFYGYTF. The CDR3 bases are TGCGCCAGCAGTCACCGGGACAACGCATTCTATGGCTACACCTTC.

V gene TRBV28 combines with J gene TRBJ1-5, with D unclear. Germline V gene lookup returns CDR1 MDHEN and CDR2 SYDVKM. The CDR3 spans 15 residues. V lost 7 bases and J lost 2, with 15 bases in between. The CDR3 DNA reads TGTGCCAGCAACCCTGGGAGTCGAGGCAATCAGCCCCAGCATTTT. This sequence encodes CASNPGSRGNQPQHF.